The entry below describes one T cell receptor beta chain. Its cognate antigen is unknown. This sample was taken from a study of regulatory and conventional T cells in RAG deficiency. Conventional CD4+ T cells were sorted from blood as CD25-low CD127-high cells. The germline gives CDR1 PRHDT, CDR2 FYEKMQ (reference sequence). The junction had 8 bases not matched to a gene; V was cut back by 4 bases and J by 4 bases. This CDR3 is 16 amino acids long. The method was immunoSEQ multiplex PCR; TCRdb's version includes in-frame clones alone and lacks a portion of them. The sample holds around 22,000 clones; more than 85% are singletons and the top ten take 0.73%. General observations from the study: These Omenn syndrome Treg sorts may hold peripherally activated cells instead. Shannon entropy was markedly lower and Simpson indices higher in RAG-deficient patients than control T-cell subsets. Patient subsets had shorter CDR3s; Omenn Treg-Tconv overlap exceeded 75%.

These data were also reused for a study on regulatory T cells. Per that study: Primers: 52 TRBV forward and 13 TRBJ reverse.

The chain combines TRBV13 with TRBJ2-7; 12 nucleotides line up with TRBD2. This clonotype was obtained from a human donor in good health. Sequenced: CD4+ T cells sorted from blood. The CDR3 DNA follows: TGTGCCAGCAGCTATACCCTAGCGGGGGGGAGTTACGAGCAGTACTTC. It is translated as CASSYTLAGGSYEQYF.